This T cell receptor (beta chain) was sequenced for a study of cytomegalovirus exposure and HLA in healthy donors. The PCR was carried out with 60 Vbeta primers and 13 Jbeta primers. Profiling relied on immunoSEQ multiplex PCR, and the TCRdb table lists in-frame clones only, not all of them. The profile shows around 200,000 clones, about 85% of them singletons. Healthy bone marrow donors supplied every sample. A remark on this clone: The antigen remains unidentified.

Study-wide results and limits: Follow-up analysis seemed to connect common viral pathogens with several of the most significant clusters identified. TCR beta chains numbering more than 150 were designated cytomegalovirus-associated. As a later analysis revealed, the rate of TCR association differed by HLA locus, with DRB1 most and HLA-C fewest.

Germline V gene sequence: CDR1 SGHRS, CDR2 YFSETQ. The ends were cut back, 4 bases at V and 0 bases at J, with 17 bases in the middle. This CDR3 has 17 amino acids. The clonotype comes from a woman in her forties or fifties in good health and CMV-seropositive. The specimen sequenced was PBMCs. V and J are TRBV5-1 and TRBJ1-5; tentative D call: TRBD1 (5 bases). The CDR3 loop is CASSLLPGGYSNQPQHF. The CDR3 DNA sequence: TGCGCCAGCAGCCTCCTGCCGGGGGGATATAGCAATCAGCCCCAGCATTTT. The complete variable domain, with remaining parts taken from reference TRBV5-1 and TRBJ1-5, reads KAGVTQTPRYLIKTRGQQVTLSCSPISGHRSVSWYQQTPGQGLQFLFEYFSETQRNKGNFPGRFSGRQFSNSRSEMNVSTLELGDSALYLCASSLLPGGYSNQPQHFGDGTRLSIL.